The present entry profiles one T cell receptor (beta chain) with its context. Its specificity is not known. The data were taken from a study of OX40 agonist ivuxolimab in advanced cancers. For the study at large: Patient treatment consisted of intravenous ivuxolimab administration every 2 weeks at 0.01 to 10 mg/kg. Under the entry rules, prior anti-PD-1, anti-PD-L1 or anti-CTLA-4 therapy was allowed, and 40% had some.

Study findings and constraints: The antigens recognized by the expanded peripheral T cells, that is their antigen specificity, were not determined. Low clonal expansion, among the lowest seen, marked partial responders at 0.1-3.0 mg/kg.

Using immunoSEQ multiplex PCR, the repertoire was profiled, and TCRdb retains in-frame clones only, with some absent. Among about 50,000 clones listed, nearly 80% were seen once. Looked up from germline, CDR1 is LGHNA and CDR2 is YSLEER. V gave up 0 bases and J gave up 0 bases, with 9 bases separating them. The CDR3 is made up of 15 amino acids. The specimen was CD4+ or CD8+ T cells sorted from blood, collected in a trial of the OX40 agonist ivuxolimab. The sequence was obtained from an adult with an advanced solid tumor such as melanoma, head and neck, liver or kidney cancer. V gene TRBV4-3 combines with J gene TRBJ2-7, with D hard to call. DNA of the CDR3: TGCGCCAGCAGCCAAGATGTACAGAACTCCTACGAGCAGTACTTC. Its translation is CASSQDVQNSYEQYF.